This T cell receptor beta chain emerged from a study of T cell responses to AZD1222 COVID-19 vaccine. Data came from immunoSEQ multiplex PCR; TCRdb stores just in-frame clones and leaves some out. The table includes 150,000 or so clones, around 90% detected once. The CDR3 covers 14 residues. V was cut by 0 bases and J by 1 base, with 6 bases left in between. Germline loops: CDR1 PRHDT, CDR2 FYEKMQ (reference sequence). The V and J genes are TRBV13 and TRBJ1-1, with D tentatively TRBD1 (6 bases). The TCR originated in an adult in good health. The material was peripheral blood, obtained on day 0 of AZD1222 vaccination. The CDR3 sequence: CASSLGGGNTEAFF. CDR3 nucleotide sequence: TGTGCCAGCAGCTTAGGAGGGGGGAACACTGAAGCTTTCTTT.